This record looks at one T cell receptor beta chain sequence and its context. Method: immunoSEQ multiplex PCR; TCRdb's copy keeps in-frame clones and lacks some. The sample records 60,000 to 65,000 clones, approximately 92% being singletons. These data are taken from a study of T cell changes during pregnancy in multiple sclerosis. The CDR3 loop spans 14 amino acids. The germline V gene encodes CDR1 ENHRY and CDR2 SYGVKD. After removal of 11 bases from V and 1 base from J, the junction contained 6 bases not matched to a gene. The sequences come from peripheral blood, collected in the second trimester of pregnancy. The clonotype comes from a female donor in good health, enrolled as a control in a pregnancy study. The V call is TRBV10-3, the J call TRBJ2-1; 9 nucleotides line up with TRBD1. The CDR3 sequence: CAPPDRGSYNEQFF. As DNA, the CDR3 is TGTGCCCCCCCGGACAGGGGTTCCTACAATGAGCAGTTCTTC.